The entry below gives a single T cell receptor beta chain sequence along with its context. In this sample, this clonotype turned up a few times. No cognate antigen has been identified for it. Base quality data are lacking; no much larger clone is found one base away. The data were obtained in a study of blood T cells in healthy people across ages (dated by TCRdb to 2014 to 2015). With regard to the full study: Template switching captured roughly one uniquely barcoded TCR beta cDNA molecule per two T cells in model experiments. Using deep sequencing normalized with unique cDNA molecular identifiers, the study measured how TCR beta repertoire diversity changes with age. To avoid experimental bias, donors of different ages were distributed randomly across sequencing lanes. Using the same blood draw, the study looked at two additional independent replicas of 1 million unique cDNA reads for two donors, one aged 18 to 30 and the other aged 80 or older. The donors were divided into four age groups: young (average about 15 years), middle-aged (about 39), aged (under 70) and long-lived (about 84).

The 40 or so donors, aged roughly 6 to 90 years, were systemically healthy Caucasian individuals from Russia. Ten milliliters of peripheral blood were drawn from each donor into EDTA-treated Vacutainer tubes. Ficoll-Paque density-gradient centrifugation was used to isolate PBMCs, with at least 6 million obtained per sample. Trizol reagent was used to extract total RNA from the PBMCs, yielding at least 5.5 micrograms per sample. For every donor, flow cytometry on a PBMC aliquot measured the percentage of naive CD45RAhigh/CD27high T cells. Including cysteine and phenylalanine, the CDR3 has 12 amino acids. The DNA shown is the 36-base CDR3, in frame from base 1. Deletion took 0 bases off V and 8 bases off J, with a span of 8 bases between the germline ends. The germline V gene gives CDR1 as SGDLS and CDR2 as YYNGEE. What the work shows at the level of the full study, not this receptor alone: Because the CMV infection status of the donors was unknown, age-related changes in expanded clonotypes may potentially have been confounded. A strong correlation was found between observed TCR beta diversity and the percentage of naive T cells measured by flow cytometry. Compared with the aged group, more naive CD4+ T cells, fewer expanded clones and increased TCR diversity were shown by the long-lived group, suggesting age selection. Bulk unsorted PBMC profiling prevented conclusive comparison of naive and antigen-experienced compartments. Estimates of total diversity from one million sequenced T cells were regarded as lower bounds and underestimates. As age increased, observed TCR beta diversity per million T cells dropped in a roughly linear way, and a significant reduction was already evident by age roughly 36.

Receptor libraries were prepared by 5' RACE. Instrument on record: Illumina HiSeq 2500. The second PCR ran for roughly 6 to 11 cycles and used a J-beta primer mix along with a sample-barcoded 5' primer. A unique molecular identifier was introduced onto each TCR beta cDNA molecule by a template-switch 5' adaptor carrying 12 random nucleotides. At least 2.5 million CDR3-containing paired-end reads were obtained from each sample. First-strand cDNA synthesis was performed from all RNA using the Mint cDNA synthesis kit, with priming by a TRBC-specific oligonucleotide. Following uracil-DNA glycosylase treatment, all cDNA underwent a first 18-cycle PCR with the universal primers M1SS and BC2_uni_R. The source study handled its data this way. Each sample was normalized by randomly selecting 1 million high-quality reads, each carrying a distinct molecular identifier. Instead of being binned into consensus sequences, reads that shared molecular identifiers were thrown out. MiTCR, run with a Q25 quality threshold and the strictest error-elimination algorithm, handled CDR3 identification, clonotype clustering and error correction. A nonparametric unseen species model using Euler transformation provided a lower-bound estimate of total TCR beta diversity. The public reads were quality trimmed at Q25 with fastp and then assembled into clones with MiXCR by TCRdb, keeping productive beta chains. Identical CDR3 protein sequences are pooled into one entry, listed with their most common genes and DNA. These V and J calls are TCRdb output, not the study's own analysis. The sample data list over 600,000 distinct CDR3 sequences, and 35% to 50% of these were observed just once. The ten top clones hold 15% to 20% of the sample.

The sample was blood. The sequence links TRBV9 to TRBJ1-2; perhaps TRBD1 is the D gene, with 5 bases matching. This sequence was found in a man older than 75 in good health. This receptor carries the CDR3 CASSVGQGGYTF. The bases are TGTGCCAGCAGCGTAGGGCAGGGAGGCTACACCTTC.